This TCR beta chain was documented in a study of T cell responses to AZD1222 COVID-19 vaccine. Study-level findings and limits: Among vaccine-associated CD4 TCRs, coverage spanned spike, with dominance at 160-218 and 743-854. Donors skewed white British and female; clonal diversity was possibly underestimated. Unmutated variant regions reportedly attract nearly half of all spike-specific TCRs. The peak T cell response came first, and repertoires were sampled only after it.

Assay: immunoSEQ multiplex PCR; the TCRdb copy retains only in-frame clones and omits some. The profile shows under 200,000 clones, 88% of them singletons. With 3 bases clipped from V and 5 bases from J, the junction kept 8 bases outside the gene matches. There are 16 residues in the CDR3. CDR1 is SGHTA and CDR2 is FQGNSA in the germline V gene. This clone appeared a single time. As yet, its antigen is unknown. This receptor was obtained from an adult who received the AZD1222 COVID-19 vaccine. The sequenced sample was peripheral blood, obtained 28 days after the second AZD1222 dose. V usage is TRBV7-2 and J usage is TRBJ2-5, with TRBD2 matching 11 bases. In DNA, the CDR3 is TGTGCCAGCAGCTTCCGAAAGCTAGCGGGAGGTGAGACCCAGTACTTC. Translating gives CASSFRKLAGGETQYF.